Presented here are 10 T cell receptor beta chains from one specimen sequenced in a study of CD8+CD57+ T cells in acquired aplastic anemia. Patients included in sequencing had previously demonstrated CD8+CD57+ cell expansion by flow cytometry. Genomic DNA templated the TCR beta VDJ and CDR3 profiling. TCRdb reprocessed the reads with MiXCR, giving one entry per CDR3 protein. The data show around 500,000 distinct CDR3 sequences, with roughly a third seen just once and less than 0.85% held by the top ten. Input material: sorted CD4+, CD8+, or CD8+CD57+ T cells (not recorded which) from PBMCs. All receptors derive from a human donor with aplastic anemia.

The rearrangement links TRBV7-6 to TRBJ1-5; D unclear. CDR3 length equals 10 residues. CDR1 and CDR2 from the germline V gene are SGHVS and FNYEAQ. V lost 8 bases and J 8 bases, leaving 7 bases between the germline ends. This CDR3 is CASGWEPQHF. CDR3 nucleotides: TGTGCCAGCGGTTGGGAGCCCCAGCATTTT.

This clonotype was found a few times. The DNA for the CDR3 is TGCGCCAGCAGCTTGCGGAGTGCGGTGAACACTGAAGCTTTCTTT. Its translation is CASSLRSAVNTEAFF. This sequence joins TRBV5-1 and TRBJ1-1; D is undetermined. Germline V gene data show CDR1 as SGHRS and CDR2 as YFSETQ. The CDR3 contains 15 residues. V shed 1 base and J shed 0 bases, with 10 bases lying between them.

This clonotype has at least ten counts. This rearrangement joins TRBV4-3 to TRBJ1-5; D ambiguous. Germline values: CDR1 LGHNA, CDR2 YSLEER. V lost 1 base and J 0 bases, leaving 7 bases between the germline ends. The CDR3 runs to 15 residues. The chain's CDR3 is CASSQAPHSNQPQHF. CDR3 bases: TGCGCCAGCAGCCAAGCACCACATAGCAATCAGCCCCAGCATTTT.

In this sample, this clonotype turned up many times. This chain joins TRBV20-1 and TRBJ1-1; D ambiguous. CDR1 is DFQATT and CDR2 is SNEGSKA in the germline V gene (reference sequence). Trimming cost V 1 base and J 6 bases, with 9 bases left between them. The length of the CDR3 is 12 residues. The CDR3 sequence: CSARGQDSEAFF. CDR3 sequence (DNA): TGCAGTGCTAGAGGCCAGGACTCTGAAGCTTTCTTT.

This chain connects TRBV7-8 to TRBJ1-2; D is unresolved. In germline, CDR1 is SGHVS, CDR2 FQNEAQ. The CDR3 has 13 residues. Deletions cut 6 bases from V and 5 bases from J, with 13 bases between. The CDR3 DNA reads TGTGCCAGCAGTTACTCGGAGGCGTATGGCTACACCTTC. Translated: CASSYSEAYGYTF.

Worth noting for this clonotype: At one end, the junction sequence differs from germline, possibly due to a read error. CDR3 protein: CASSDSRGSYNPPLHF. DNA of the CDR3: TGTGCCAGCAGCGACAGCCGGGGTTCGTATAATCCACCCCTCCACTTT. The chain combines TRBV5-4 with TRBJ1-6; possibly TRBD1 for D (5 bases). Germline-derived CDR1 and CDR2 are SGHNT and YYREEE (reference sequence). This CDR3 is 16 amino acids long.

This clonotype appeared a single time. The gene calls are TRBV7-2 and TRBJ2-7, with TRBD2 matching 7 bases. CDR1 is SGHTA, CDR2 FQGNSA, per germline. The CDR3 totals 15 residues. Unmatched junction bases numbered 12, after V lost 7 bases and J lost 3 bases. The CDR3 DNA is TGTGCCAGCACCCAAAGCGGGGCGGAGGTCTACGAGCAGTACTTC. Its protein is CASTQSGAEVYEQYF.

This clonotype was observed a handful of times. This chain uses TRBV6-1 with TRBJ2-7, with 8 bases fitting TRBD1. CDR1 and CDR2 (germline): MNHNS, SASEGT. V shed 10 bases, J shed 7 bases, and the junction held 6 bases outside the gene matches. This CDR3 region has 11 residues. CDR3 in amino acids: CATTGGNEQYF. The CDR3 DNA follows: TGTGCCACCACAGGGGGTAATGAGCAGTACTTC.

In this sample, this clonotype turned up many times. This chain uses TRBV11-2 with TRBJ2-7; D not certain. The germline V gene encodes CDR1 SGHAT and CDR2 FQNNGV. The CDR3 contains 14 residues. Trimming took off 5 bases at V and 0 bases at J, with 11 bases between the two ends. The CDR3 coding sequence is TGTGCCAGCAGCCCCCAGTGGAGCTCCTACGAGCAGTACTTC. This codes for CASSPQWSSYEQYF.

This clonotype came up a few times. This sequence joins TRBV12-3 or TRBV12-4 and TRBJ1-5; D is uncertain. The CDR3 is made up of 12 amino acids. The V gene lost 6 bases and the J gene lost 11 bases, with 14 bases spanning the gap. The CDR3 DNA reads TGTGCCAGCAGCTCCTTTGGTAGGGCCCAGCATTTT. This sequence encodes CASSSFGRAQHF.